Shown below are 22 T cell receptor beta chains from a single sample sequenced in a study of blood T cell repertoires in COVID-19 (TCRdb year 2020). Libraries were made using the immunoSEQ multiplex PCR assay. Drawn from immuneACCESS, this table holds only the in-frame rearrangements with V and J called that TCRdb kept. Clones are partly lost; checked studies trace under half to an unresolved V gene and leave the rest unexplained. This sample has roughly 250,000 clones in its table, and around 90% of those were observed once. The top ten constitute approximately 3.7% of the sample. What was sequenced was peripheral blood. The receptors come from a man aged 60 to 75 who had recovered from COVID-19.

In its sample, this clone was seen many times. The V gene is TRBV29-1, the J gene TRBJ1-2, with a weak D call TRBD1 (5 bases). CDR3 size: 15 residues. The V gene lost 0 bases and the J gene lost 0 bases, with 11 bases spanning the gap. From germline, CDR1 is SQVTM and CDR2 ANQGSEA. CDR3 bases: TGCAGCGTTGAAGAGTCAGGGTTAGCTAACTATGGCTACACCTTC. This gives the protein CSVEESGLANYGYTF.

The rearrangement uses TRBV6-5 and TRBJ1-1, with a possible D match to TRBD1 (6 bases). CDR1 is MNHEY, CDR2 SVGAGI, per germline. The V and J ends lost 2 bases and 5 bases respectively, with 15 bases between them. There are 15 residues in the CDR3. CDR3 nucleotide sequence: TGTGCCAGCAGTTACGGGTTTTCAGGGGATACTGAAGCTTTCTTT. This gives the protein CASSYGFSGDTEAFF.

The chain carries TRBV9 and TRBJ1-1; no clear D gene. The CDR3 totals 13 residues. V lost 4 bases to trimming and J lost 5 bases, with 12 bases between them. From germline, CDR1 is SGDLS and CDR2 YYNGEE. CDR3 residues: CASSTPGRTEAFF. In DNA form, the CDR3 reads TGTGCCAGCAGCACACCCGGCAGGACTGAAGCTTTCTTT.

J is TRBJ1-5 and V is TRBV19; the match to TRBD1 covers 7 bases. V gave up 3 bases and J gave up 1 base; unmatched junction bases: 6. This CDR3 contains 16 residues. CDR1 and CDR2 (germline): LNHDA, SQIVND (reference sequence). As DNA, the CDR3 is TGTGCCAGTAGTATGGTACAGGGGCGCAGCAATCAGCCCCAGCATTTT. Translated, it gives CASSMVQGRSNQPQHF.

CDR3 coding DNA: TGTGCCAGCAGTCCAGGGGGCGACTACGAGCAGTACTTC. Residues: CASSPGGDYEQYF. The V gene is TRBV12-3 or TRBV12-4, the J gene TRBJ2-7; TRBD1 agrees at 8 bases. The CDR3 contains 13 residues. Unmatched junction bases numbered 3, after V lost 5 bases and J lost 3 bases.

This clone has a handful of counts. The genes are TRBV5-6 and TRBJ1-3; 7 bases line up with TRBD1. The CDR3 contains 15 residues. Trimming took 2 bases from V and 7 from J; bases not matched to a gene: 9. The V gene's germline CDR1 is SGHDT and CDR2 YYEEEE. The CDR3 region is CASSFRRQGFNTIYF. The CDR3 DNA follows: TGTGCCAGCAGCTTTAGGAGACAGGGTTTTAACACCATATATTTT.

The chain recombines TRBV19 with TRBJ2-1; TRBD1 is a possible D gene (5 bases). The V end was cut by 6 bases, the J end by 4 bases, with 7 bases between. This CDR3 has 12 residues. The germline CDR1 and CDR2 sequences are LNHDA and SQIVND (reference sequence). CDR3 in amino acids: CASRDTYNEQFF. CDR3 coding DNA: TGTGCCAGTAGGGACACTTACAATGAGCAGTTCTTC.

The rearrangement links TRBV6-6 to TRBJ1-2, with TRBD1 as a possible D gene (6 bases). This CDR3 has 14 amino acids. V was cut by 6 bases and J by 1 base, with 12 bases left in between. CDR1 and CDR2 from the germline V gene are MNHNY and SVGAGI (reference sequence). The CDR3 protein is CASSSRTDNYGYTF. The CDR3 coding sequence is TGTGCCAGCAGCAGCCGGACAGATAACTATGGCTACACCTTC.

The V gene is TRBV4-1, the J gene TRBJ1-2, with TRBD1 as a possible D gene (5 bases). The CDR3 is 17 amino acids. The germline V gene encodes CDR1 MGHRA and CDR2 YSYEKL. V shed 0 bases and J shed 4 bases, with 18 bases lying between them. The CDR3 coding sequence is TGCGCCAGCAGCCAAGATATAGGAGCAGGGTCTACCTATGGCTACACCTTC. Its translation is CASSQDIGAGSTYGYTF.

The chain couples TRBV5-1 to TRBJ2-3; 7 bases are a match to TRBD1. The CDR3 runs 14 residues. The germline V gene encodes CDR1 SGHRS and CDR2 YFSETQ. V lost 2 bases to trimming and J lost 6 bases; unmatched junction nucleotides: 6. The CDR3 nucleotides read TGCGCCAGCAGCTTTGACAGGGTAGCGGATACGCAGTATTTT. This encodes CASSFDRVADTQYF.

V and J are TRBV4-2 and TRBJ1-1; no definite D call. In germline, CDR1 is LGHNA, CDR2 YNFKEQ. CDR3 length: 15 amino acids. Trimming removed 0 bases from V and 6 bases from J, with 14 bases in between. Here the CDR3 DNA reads TGTGCCAGCAGCCAAGAATCAAGGCGGTCGGCTGAAGCTTTCTTT. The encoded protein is CASSQESRRSAEAFF.

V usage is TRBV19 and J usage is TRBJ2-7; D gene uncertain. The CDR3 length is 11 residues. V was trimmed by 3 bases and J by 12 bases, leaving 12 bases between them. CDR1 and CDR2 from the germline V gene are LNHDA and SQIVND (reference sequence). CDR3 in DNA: TGTGCCAGTAGTATTGGAACAGCATGGTACTTC. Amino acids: CASSIGTAWYF.

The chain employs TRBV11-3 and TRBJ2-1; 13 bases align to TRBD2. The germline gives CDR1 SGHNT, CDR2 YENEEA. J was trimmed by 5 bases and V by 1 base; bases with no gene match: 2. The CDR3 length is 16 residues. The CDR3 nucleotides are TGTGCCAGCAGCTTAGGGGGACTAGCGGGACACAATGAGCAGTTCTTC. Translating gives CASSLGGLAGHNEQFF.

In DNA, the CDR3 is TGTGCCAGCAGCGGACTAGCGGGGTCTAGCACAGATACGCAGTATTTT. Its protein product is CASSGLAGSSTDTQYF. The J gene is TRBJ2-3, the V gene TRBV13; 12 nucleotides match TRBD2. CDR1 is PRHDT and CDR2 is FYEKMQ in the germline V gene (reference sequence). This CDR3 is built from 16 residues. Unmatched junction bases numbered 3, after V lost 5 bases and J lost 0 bases.

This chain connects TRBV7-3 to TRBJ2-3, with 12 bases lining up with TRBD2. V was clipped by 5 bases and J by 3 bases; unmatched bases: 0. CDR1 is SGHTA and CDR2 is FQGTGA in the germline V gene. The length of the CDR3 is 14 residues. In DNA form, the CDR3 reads TGTGCCAGCAGCCTAGCGGGGGGGACAGATACGCAGTATTTT. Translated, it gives CASSLAGGTDTQYF.

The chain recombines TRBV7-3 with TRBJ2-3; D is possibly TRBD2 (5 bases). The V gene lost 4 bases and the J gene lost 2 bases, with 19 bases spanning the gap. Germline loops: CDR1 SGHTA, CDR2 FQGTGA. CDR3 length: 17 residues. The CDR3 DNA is TGTGCCAGCAGCTCCACTCGTCCGGGATCCTTCACAGATACGCAGTATTTT. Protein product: CASSSTRPGSFTDTQYF.

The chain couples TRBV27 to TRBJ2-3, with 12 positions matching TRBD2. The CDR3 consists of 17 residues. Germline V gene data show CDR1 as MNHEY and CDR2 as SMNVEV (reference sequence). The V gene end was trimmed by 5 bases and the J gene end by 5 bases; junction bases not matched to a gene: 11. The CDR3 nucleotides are TGTGCCAGCAGTGTTGTACTAGCGGGGGGCTTTAAAGATACGCAGTATTTT. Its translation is CASSVVLAGGFKDTQYF.

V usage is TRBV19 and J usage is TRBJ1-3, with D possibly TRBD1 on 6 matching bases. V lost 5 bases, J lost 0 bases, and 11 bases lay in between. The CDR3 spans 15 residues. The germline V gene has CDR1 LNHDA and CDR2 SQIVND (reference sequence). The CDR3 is CASSDRSYSGNTIYF. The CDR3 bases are TGTGCCAGTAGTGACAGGTCCTACTCTGGAAACACCATATATTTT.

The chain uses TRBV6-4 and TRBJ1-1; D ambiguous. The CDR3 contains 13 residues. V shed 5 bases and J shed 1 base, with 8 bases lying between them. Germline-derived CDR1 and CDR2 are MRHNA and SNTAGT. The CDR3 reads CASSLRANTEAFF. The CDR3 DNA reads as TGTGCCAGCAGTCTGAGGGCGAACACTGAAGCTTTCTTT.

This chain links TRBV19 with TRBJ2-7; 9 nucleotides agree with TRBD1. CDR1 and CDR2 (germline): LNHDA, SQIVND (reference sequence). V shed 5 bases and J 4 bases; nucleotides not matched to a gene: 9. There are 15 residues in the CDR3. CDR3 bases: TGTGCCAGTAGTCTCGGGACAGGGACATATTACGAGCAGTACTTC. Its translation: CASSLGTGTYYEQYF.

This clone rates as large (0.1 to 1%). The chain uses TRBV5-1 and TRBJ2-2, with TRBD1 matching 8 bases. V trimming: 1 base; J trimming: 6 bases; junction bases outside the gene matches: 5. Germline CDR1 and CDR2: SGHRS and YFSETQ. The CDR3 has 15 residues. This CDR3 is CASSLTGGIAGELFF. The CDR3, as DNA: TGCGCCAGCAGCTTGACAGGGGGTATTGCCGGGGAGCTGTTTTTT.

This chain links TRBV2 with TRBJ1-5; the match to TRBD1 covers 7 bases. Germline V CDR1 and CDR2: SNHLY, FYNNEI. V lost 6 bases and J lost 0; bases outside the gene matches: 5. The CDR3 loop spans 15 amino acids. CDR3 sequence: CASRVQGNSNQPQHF. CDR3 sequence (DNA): TGTGCCAGCAGAGTACAGGGGAATAGCAATCAGCCCCAGCATTTT.